This TCR beta chain was retrieved from a study of human T cells and chemical hapten exposure. This clonotype was seen at least ten times. The time point: patch test 2, 6 weeks after DPC sensitization. Treatment specified: therapeutic diphenylcyclopropenone sensitization with weekly scalp DPC. The ends were cut back, 5 bases at V and 5 bases at J, with 12 bases in the middle. CDR3 length: 13 amino acids. Germline V gene data show CDR1 as SEHNR and CDR2 as FQNEAQ (reference sequence). TCRdb reanalysed the RACE reads using MiXCR and keeps one entry per CDR3 protein. The data show roughly 84,000 distinct CDR3 sequences, 10% seen once.

The sequence derives from a woman between 45 and 60 years old with alopecia areata. Some clones in this sample may be carry-over from other donors' samples. Material: whole blood, obtained in connection with sensitization to the hapten diphenylcyclopropenone (DPC). The chain has TRBV7-9 and TRBJ1-2, with a possible D match to TRBD1 (5 bases). The DNA of the CDR3 is TGTGCCAGCAGCGCCGGGACCGCTTATGGCTACACCTTC. It translates to CASSAGTAYGYTF.